The clone carrying this T cell receptor (beta chain) was counted many times. Synthesis of cDNA used 5'RACE (with 10-nucleotide random UMIs). TCRdb itself ran the 5' RACE reads through MiXCR, one entry per CDR3 protein. Here the sample spans approximately 87,000 distinct CDR3 sequences, less than 15% being singletons. The data stem from a study of neurological immune-mediated disorders. Germline V gives CDR1 SGHTA, CDR2 FQGNSA. There are 16 residues in the CDR3. V lost 1 base, J lost 4 bases, and 14 bases lay in between. This TCR was recovered from a woman aged 45-60 years in good health. The source material was PBMCs. The chain has TRBV7-2 and TRBJ2-1; D gene unclear. CDR3 amino acids: CASSLEPGLPYNEQFF. Here the CDR3 DNA reads TGTGCCAGCAGCTTAGAGCCCGGGCTCCCTTACAATGAGCAGTTCTTC.